Sequencing of this T cell receptor beta chain was carried out in a study of blood T cell repertoires in COVID-19. The overall study: Sites across the United States, Italy and Spain contributed samples from acute and convalescent COVID-19. PBMCs, B-cell-depleted T cells, or T cells provided the cDNA or gDNA that made up the material.

With respect to this clone: The same CDR3 is also encoded by other DNA sequences in this sample.

In the source study's methods: Reference gene primer amplification in the assay estimated nucleated cell counts. Assay: immunoSEQ multiplex PCR; the TCRdb copy retains only in-frame clones and omits some. V, J and clone size reflect that table, while D and trimming were determined from the DNA. Of some 250,000 clones in the sample, 86% were seen once. CDR1 and CDR2 from the germline V gene are KGHDR and SFDVKD. Losses at the gene ends were 2 bases for V and 0 bases for J; bases not matched to a gene: 2. The CDR3 extends over 15 amino acids. Sequences were obtained from peripheral blood. This clonotype originated in an elderly man with acute or convalescent COVID-19. V is TRBV24-1 and J is TRBJ1-1, with 7 nucleotides matching TRBD1. The CDR3 DNA reads as TGTGCCACCAGTGATTCGGGACAGTTGAACACTGAAGCTTTCTTT. Translating it yields CATSDSGQLNTEAFF.